Shown below are 17 T cell receptor beta chains from a single sample sequenced in a study of shared clonotypes between healthy human individuals. Clones were read by immunoSEQ multiplex PCR, and TCRdb kept only the in-frame ones, dropping some. The table lists about 1.1 million clones, 77% of them singletons, with more than 0.85% in the top ten. Material for sequencing was memory CD4+ T cells from PBMCs. Subset specified: CD45RA-negative fraction. The source of these receptors is a man younger than 35 in good health. Some clones in this sample may be carry-over from other donors' samples.

This clone was counted only a few times. The chain combines TRBV5-6 with TRBJ2-5; D call uncertain. This CDR3 has 13 residues. The V end was cut by 0 bases, the J end by 3 bases, with 6 bases between. Germline assignment: CDR1 SGHDT and CDR2 YYEEEE. The CDR3 loop reads CASSLALKETQYF. In DNA form, the CDR3 reads TGTGCCAGCAGCTTGGCTCTGAAAGAGACCCAGTACTTC. Drawing the rest from reference TRBV5-6 and TRBJ2-5, the complete variable domain is DAGVTQSPTHLIKTRGQQVTLRCSPKSGHDTVSWYQQALGQGPQFIFQYYEEEERQRGNFPDRFSGHQFPNYSSELNVNALLLGDSALYLCASSLALKETQYFGPGTRLLVL.

In this sample, this clone turned up many times. V and J are TRBV18 and TRBJ1-1; 8 bases fit TRBD1. The CDR3 loop spans 16 amino acids. Germline CDR1 KGHSH, CDR2 LQKENI. The J segment lost 6 bases and the V segment lost 6 bases, leaving 15 bases of the junction unmatched. The CDR3 DNA reads TGTGCCAGCTCCCTACGAATGGACAGGGATACCCCTGAAGCTTTCTTT. This translates into CASSLRMDRDTPEAFF.

This rearrangement joins TRBV5-1 to TRBJ1-1; D may be TRBD1 (5 bases). Trimming stripped 0 bases from V and 1 base from J, with 16 bases between. Germline values: CDR1 SGHRS, CDR2 YFSETQ. The CDR3 is 17 amino acids. The CDR3 loop reads CASSLGREVLRNTEAFF. In nucleotides, the CDR3 is TGCGCCAGCAGCTTGGGCAGGGAGGTGTTGAGGAACACTGAAGCTTTCTTT.

The chain couples TRBV7-3 to TRBJ2-1; no reliable D call. The germline V and J ends were trimmed by 4 bases and 9 bases, with 10 bases remaining between them. Per the germline V gene, CDR1 is SGHTA and CDR2 is FQGTGA. The length of the CDR3 is 12 residues. CDR3 loop: CASSSALGEQFF. The DNA for the CDR3 is TGTGCCAGCAGCTCTGCTCTGGGTGAGCAGTTCTTC.

The chain carries TRBV5-1 and TRBJ2-3, with 10 bases identical to TRBD1. Germline lookup yields CDR1 SGHRS and CDR2 YFSETQ. The V gene end was trimmed by 7 bases and the J gene end by 2 bases; junction bases not matched to a gene: 7. CDR3 length equals 15 residues. This chain's CDR3 is CASGRQGADTDTQYF. DNA of the CDR3: TGCGCCAGCGGCCGACAGGGGGCGGACACAGATACGCAGTATTTT.

The rearrangement uses TRBV5-1 and TRBJ2-7; TRBD1 is a possible D gene (6 bases). Germline V gene lookup returns CDR1 SGHRS and CDR2 YFSETQ. Deletions cut 4 bases from V and 3 bases from J, with 17 bases between. This CDR3 spans 15 amino acids. This CDR3 reads CASSPTAGDGYEQYF. The CDR3 nucleotides read TGCGCCAGCAGCCCCACCGCAGGGGACGGCTACGAGCAGTACTTC.

This CDR3 is CASSVGTKQYF. CDR3 DNA: TGTGCCAGCAGCGTTGGGACCAAGCAGTACTTC. The V and J genes are TRBV9 and TRBJ2-7; the D call may be TRBD1 or TRBD2 (5 bases each). The CDR3 contains 11 residues. CDR1 is SGDLS, CDR2 YYNGEE, per germline. The germline V and J ends were trimmed by 2 bases and 8 bases, with 8 bases remaining between them.

The rearrangement uses TRBV5-1 and TRBJ1-5; TRBD1 might be the D (6 bases). CDR1 and CDR2 (germline): SGHRS, YFSETQ. This CDR3 region has 16 residues. V shed 0 bases and J shed 2 bases, with 12 bases lying between them. The CDR3 DNA reads as TGCGCCAGCAGCTTGGGGTCGGCAGGGGGCAATCAGCCCCAGCATTTT. It codes for CASSLGSAGGNQPQHF.

This clone occurred a few times. This sample also contains other DNA sequences that code for the same CDR3. The chain uses TRBV2 and TRBJ2-7; D gene uncertain. This CDR3 has 11 amino acids. CDR1 and CDR2 from the germline V gene are SNHLY and FYNNEI. V lost 2 bases to trimming and J lost 4 bases, with 3 bases between them. The CDR3 sequence: CASSEFYEQYF. The DNA for the CDR3 is TGTGCCAGCAGTGAATTTTACGAGCAGTACTTC.

The J gene is TRBJ2-7, the V gene TRBV6-6; unclear D gene. The CDR3 spans 12 residues. Trimming shortened V by 5 bases and J by 2 bases, and 7 bases separated the two germline ends. Germline V gene lookup returns CDR1 MNHNY and CDR2 SVGAGI (reference sequence). The CDR3 is CASSDTAYEQYF. CDR3 nucleotides: TGTGCCAGCAGTGACACCGCCTACGAGCAGTACTTC.

Turning to this clone: Germline and junction disagree at one end, which may indicate a read error. The genes are TRBV7-7 and TRBJ1-4, with D unclear. Germline assignment: CDR1 SSHAT and CDR2 FNYEAQ (reference sequence). This CDR3 is built from 13 residues. The CDR3 loop reads CASSLNTNEKLFF. In DNA form, the CDR3 reads TGTGCTAGCAGCTTAAACACTAATGAAAAACTGTTTTTT.

This clone was detected a few times. This chain links TRBV30 with TRBJ2-7; maybe TRBD1 (5 bases). Germline V CDR1 and CDR2: GTSNPN, SVGIG (reference sequence). The V end was cut by 0 bases, the J end by 3 bases, with 21 bases between. This CDR3 has 17 amino acids. The CDR3 region is CAWSVLTDTPFLYEQYF. The CDR3 DNA follows: TGTGCCTGGAGTGTACTAACGGACACCCCATTTCTCTACGAGCAGTACTTC.

This clone was seen a handful of times. The chain has TRBV2 and TRBJ2-3; D gene uncertain. This CDR3 spans 12 amino acids. CDR1 SNHLY and CDR2 FYNNEI come from the germline V gene. V was cut by 10 bases and J by 6 bases, with 14 bases left in between. CDR3: CATNLRWDTQYF. The DNA of the CDR3 is TGTGCCACCAACCTCAGGTGGGATACGCAGTATTTT. Complete variable domain (other parts from reference TRBV2 and TRBJ2-3): EPEVTQTPSHQVTQMGQEVILRCVPISNHLYFYWYRQILGQKVEFLVSFYNNEISEKSEIFDDQFSVERPDGSNFTLKIRSTKLEDSAMYFCATNLRWDTQYFGPGTRLTVL.

The chain combines TRBV6-1 with TRBJ1-2; D unclear. The CDR3 totals 14 residues. Deletions cut 5 bases from V and 2 bases from J, with 12 bases between. The germline V gene has CDR1 MNHNS and CDR2 SASEGT. The CDR3 DNA reads TGTGCCAGCAGTCCGCTTGTGGCGAACTATGGCTACACCTTC. Encoded protein: CASSPLVANYGYTF.

J is TRBJ2-7 and V is TRBV2; D gene ambiguous. V was pared by 4 bases and J by 4 bases, with 14 bases between. The CDR3 is 14 residues long. Looked up from germline, CDR1 is SNHLY and CDR2 is FYNNEI. The chain's CDR3 is CASSGRLGEYEQYF. CDR3 sequence (DNA): TGTGCCAGCAGTGGGCGGCTAGGCGAATACGAGCAGTACTTC.

Note on this clone: This likely stems from a read error, as it lies one base from a far larger clone. Other DNA sequences in the same sample also yield this CDR3. The chain uses TRBV7-9 and TRBJ1-5; D is ambiguous. The CDR3 is made up of 14 amino acids. V dropped 3 bases and J dropped 0 bases, with 6 bases sitting between them. Germline V gene data show CDR1 as SEHNR and CDR2 as FQNEAQ (reference sequence). CDR3: CASSFRDSNQPQHF. CDR3 sequence (DNA): TGTGCCAGCAGCTTCCGGGATAGCAATCAGCCCCAGCATTTT.

This clone is a singleton in its sample. J is TRBJ2-7 and V is TRBV28; the D call may be TRBD1 or TRBD2 (6 bases each). The CDR3 has 15 residues. V shed 2 bases and J shed 0 bases, with 11 bases lying between them. Germline CDR1 and CDR2: MDHEN and SYDVKM. CDR3 region: CASSLTGARSYEQYF. In DNA, the CDR3 is TGTGCCAGCAGTTTAACGGGGGCCCGCTCCTACGAGCAGTACTTC. Combining the CDR3 with reference TRBV28 and TRBJ2-7 gives the whole variable domain DVKVTQSSRYLVKRTGEKVFLECVQDMDHENMFWYRQDPGLGLRLIYFSYDVKMKEKGDIPEGYSVSREKKERFSLILESASTNQTSMYLCASSLTGARSYEQYFGPGTRLTVT.